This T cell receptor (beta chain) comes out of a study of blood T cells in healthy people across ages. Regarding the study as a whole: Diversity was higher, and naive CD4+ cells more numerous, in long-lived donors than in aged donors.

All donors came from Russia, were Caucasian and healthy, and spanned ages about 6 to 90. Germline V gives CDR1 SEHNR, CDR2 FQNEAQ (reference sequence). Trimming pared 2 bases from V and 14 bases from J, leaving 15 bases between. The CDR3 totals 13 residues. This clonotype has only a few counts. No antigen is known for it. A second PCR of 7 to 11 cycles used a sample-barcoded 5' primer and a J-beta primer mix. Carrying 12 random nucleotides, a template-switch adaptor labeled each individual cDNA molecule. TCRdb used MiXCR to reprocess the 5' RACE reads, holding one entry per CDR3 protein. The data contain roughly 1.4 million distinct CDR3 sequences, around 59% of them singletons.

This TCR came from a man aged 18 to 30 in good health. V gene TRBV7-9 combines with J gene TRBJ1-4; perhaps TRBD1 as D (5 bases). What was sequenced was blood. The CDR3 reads CASSLSGVRGLFF. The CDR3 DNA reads TGTGCCAGCAGCTTATCGGGGGTACGTGGGCTGTTTTTT.